This passage covers 11 T cell receptor beta chains from one sample sequenced in a study of T-cell memory formation after mild COVID-19. TCRdb recomputed calls from the 5' RACE reads with MiXCR, one row per CDR3 protein. The sample consists of approximately 580,000 distinct CDR3 sequences, about a fifth of them appearing once. Sequences were obtained from PBMCs or a T cell subset sorted from them (not recorded which). The receptors shown here come from an adult woman who had mild COVID-19 (a few samples of this study predate the infection). Cell type and time point are not known.

This chain uses TRBV20-1 with TRBJ1-1; 7 bases map to TRBD1. There are 22 residues in the CDR3. J lost 0 bases, V lost 1 base, and 26 bases had no gene match. Germline lookup yields CDR1 DFQATT and CDR2 SNEGSKA (reference sequence). Written as DNA, the CDR3 is TGCAGTGCTAGAGTAAGAATCAGACAGGGCCGTCCCAGGTTGGGGATGAACACTGAAGCTTTCTTT. Amino acid sequence: CSARVRIRQGRPRLGMNTEAFF.

This clonotype showed up just a few times. CDR3 nucleotides: TGTGCCAGCAGCTTTGCCGGAGGGAGTGGGGAGACCCAGTACTTC. Translation: CASSFAGGSGETQYF. This chain joins TRBV7-9 and TRBJ2-5; D possibly corresponds to TRBD2 (6 bases). Germline V gene data show CDR1 as SEHNR and CDR2 as FQNEAQ (reference sequence). The CDR3 has 15 amino acids. V was shortened by 3 bases and J by 5 bases, with 16 bases between the two germline ends.

V gene TRBV9 combines with J gene TRBJ2-1; 7 bases align to TRBD1. In germline, CDR1 is SGDLS, CDR2 YYNGEE. The CDR3 totals 18 residues. Unmatched junction bases numbered 9, after V lost 0 bases and J lost 0 bases. The CDR3: CASSVALTGASSYNEQFF. CDR3 nucleotides: TGTGCCAGCAGCGTAGCTCTAACAGGGGCCAGCTCCTACAATGAGCAGTTCTTC.

The chain links TRBV7-8 to TRBJ2-7; D might be TRBD1 or TRBD2, each matching 5 bases. Trimming pared 6 bases from V and 0 bases from J, leaving 12 bases between. The germline V gene has CDR1 SGHVS and CDR2 FQNEAQ. The CDR3 has 14 amino acids. The DNA of the CDR3 is TGTGCCAGCAGGGCCGGGGCCAGCTCCTACGAGCAGTACTTC. As protein: CASRAGASSYEQYF. The variable domain in full, completed from reference TRBV7-8 and TRBJ2-7, reads GAGVSQSPRYKVAKRGQDVALRCDPISGHVSLFWYQQALGQGPEFLTYFQNEAQLDKSGLPSDRFFAERPEGSVSTLKIQRTQQEDSAVYLCASRAGASSYEQYFGPGTRLTVT.

This clonotype was detected a few times. The J gene is TRBJ1-1, the V gene TRBV4-3; the D gene is possibly TRBD1 (6 bases). With 0 bases removed from V and 4 bases from J, the gap between germline ends came to 9 bases. The germline V gene encodes CDR1 LGHNA and CDR2 YSLEER. The CDR3 is 14 amino acids. This chain's CDR3 is CASSQELTGTEAFF. CDR3 sequence (DNA): TGCGCCAGCAGCCAAGAGCTGACAGGCACTGAAGCTTTCTTT.

Regarding this clonotype: At one end, the junction sequence differs from germline, possibly due to a read error. This chain uses TRBV7-8 with TRBJ1-3, with D maybe TRBD1 (5 bases). Germline-derived CDR1 and CDR2 are SGHVS and FQNEAQ. The CDR3 is made up of 13 amino acids. CDR3 amino acids: CASRGHSGNTTYF. The CDR3, as DNA: TGTGCGTCCCGGGGCCACAGTGGAAACACCACATATTTT.

This clonotype was picked up a small number of times. The V and J genes are TRBV20-1 and TRBJ2-3, with 12 positions matching TRBD2. V dropped 0 bases and J dropped 2; count of bases not matched to a gene: 6. There are 17 residues in the CDR3. Germline V gene sequence: CDR1 DFQATT, CDR2 SNEGSKA (reference sequence). The CDR3 region has the DNA TGCAGTGCTAGAGATCCGACTAGCGGGGGCTCCACAGATACGCAGTATTTT. Translating it yields CSARDPTSGGSTDTQYF.

CDR3 DNA sequence: TGCAGTGCCCAGAGCGGCGGGAGCACCGGGGAGCTGTTTTTT. Amino acid sequence: CSAQSGGSTGELFF. V gene TRBV20-1 combines with J gene TRBJ2-2, with TRBD2 matching over 7 bases. Looked up from germline, CDR1 is DFQATT and CDR2 is SNEGSKA (reference sequence). The CDR3 length is 14 residues. The V segment lost 6 bases and the J segment 4 bases; nucleotides outside the gene matches: 8.

This chain uses TRBV7-9 with TRBJ1-6; D may be TRBD1 (5 bases). From germline, CDR1 is SEHNR and CDR2 FQNEAQ (reference sequence). The V and J ends lost 6 bases and 6 bases respectively, with 9 bases between them. This CDR3 region has 13 residues. CDR3 loop: CASRPGPNSPLHF. The CDR3 coding sequence is TGTGCCAGCAGACCGGGACCTAATTCACCCCTCCACTTT.

The rearrangement links TRBV5-1 to TRBJ1-4; 8 nucleotides agree with TRBD1. Germline CDR1 is SGHRS and CDR2 is YFSETQ. This CDR3 comprises 17 residues. V lost 4 bases, J lost 4 bases, and 12 bases stayed unmatched. CDR3 sequence reads: CASSIGAGGGINEKLFF. The CDR3 region has the DNA TGCGCCAGCAGCATCGGAGCAGGGGGCGGTATTAATGAAAAACTGTTTTTT.

In its sample, this clonotype was seen a few times. The V gene is TRBV12-3 or TRBV12-4, the J gene TRBJ2-3; D gene ambiguous. The CDR3 length is 11 residues. Trimming removed 8 bases from V and 6 bases from J, with 9 bases in between. CDR3 residues: CASGVPDTQYF. In DNA, the CDR3 is TGTGCCAGCGGGGTGCCGGATACGCAGTATTTT.